The clone carrying this T cell receptor (beta chain) was detected many times. The entry originates in a study of identical twins. CDR3 length: 13 residues. The V and J ends lost 4 bases and 12 bases respectively, with 16 bases between them. Using its own MiXCR run on the 5' RACE reads, TCRdb lists one record per CDR3 protein. The repertoire includes a few hundred thousand distinct CDR3 sequences, 7.5% to 10% of them detected once, and 2.5% to 3% sits in the top ten. These data were also reused for a study on yellow fever vaccine responses in identical twins.

The specimen was PBMCs. The chain is built from TRBV12-3 or TRBV12-4 and TRBJ2-1; the D is unclear. The receptor comes from a woman under 30 in good health. The CDR3 region has the DNA TGTGCCAGCAGTTCCCCCAATAGGCTTAGGCAGTTCTTC. It yields the protein CASSSPNRLRQFF.